Below, 15 T cell receptor beta chains from the same sample are listed, as sequenced in a study of T cell responses to AZD1222 COVID-19 vaccine. The assay was immunoSEQ multiplex PCR, and TCRdb's table has in-frame clones only and misses some. The table records approximately 160,000 clones, about nine tenths of them present only once. The sequenced sample was peripheral blood, obtained on day 0 of AZD1222 vaccination. These receptors all come from an adult in good health.

The CDR3, as DNA: TGTGCCAGTAGTATAGGGCGGACATTGAACACCGGGGAGCTGTTTTTT. This codes for CASSIGRTLNTGELFF. The rearrangement links TRBV19 to TRBJ2-2, with D possibly being TRBD1 (5 bases). Germline V gene lookup returns CDR1 LNHDA and CDR2 SQIVND (reference sequence). V was trimmed by 1 base and J by 1 base, leaving 10 bases between them. The CDR3 extends over 16 amino acids.

The chain has TRBV5-8 and TRBJ1-5; TRBD1 matches 7 bases. V shed 3 bases and J 5 bases; nucleotides not matched to a gene: 8. This CDR3 region has 15 residues. Germline loops: CDR1 SGHTS, CDR2 YDEGEE. The CDR3: CASSSPGQVYQPQHF. The CDR3 DNA is TGTGCCAGCAGCTCCCCTGGACAGGTTTATCAGCCCCAGCATTTT.

The rearrangement uses TRBV5-4 and TRBJ2-1; D might be TRBD1 (6 bases). Germline loops: CDR1 SGHNT, CDR2 YYREEE (reference sequence). V lost 4 bases, J lost 7 bases, and 15 bases lay in between. The CDR3 runs 14 residues. This CDR3 reads CASSVRGSTNEQFF. The CDR3 DNA sequence: TGTGCCAGCAGCGTTAGGGGGAGTACGAATGAGCAGTTCTTC. Looking up the rest from reference TRBV5-4 and TRBJ2-1 gives the full variable domain: ETGVTQSPTHLIKTRGQQVTLRCSSQSGHNTVSWYQQALGQGPQFIFQYYREEENGRGNFPPRFSGLQFPNYSSELNVNALELDDSALYLCASSVRGSTNEQFFGPGTRLTVL.

The rearrangement links TRBV4-1 to TRBJ1-2; the D gene is possibly TRBD1 (6 bases). The V gene's germline CDR1 is MGHRA and CDR2 YSYEKL. The CDR3 spans 15 residues. V dropped 0 bases and J dropped 6 bases, with 14 bases sitting between them. The CDR3 region is CASSQDRGPLDGYTF. The CDR3 DNA is TGCGCCAGCAGCCAAGATCGGGGGCCCTTGGATGGCTACACCTTC.

V gene TRBV9 combines with J gene TRBJ1-1; D possibly corresponds to TRBD1 (6 bases). In germline, CDR1 is SGDLS, CDR2 YYNGEE. Between the trimmed V and J ends, which lost 2 bases and 1 base, there was a span of 9 bases. The CDR3 extends over 14 amino acids. The DNA of the CDR3 is TGTGCCAGCAGCGTCGTGGGGGCGAACACTGAAGCTTTCTTT. This sequence encodes CASSVVGANTEAFF.

This clone was counted once. The chain joins TRBV19 to TRBJ2-5, with 10 bases fitting TRBD1. Looked up from germline, CDR1 is LNHDA and CDR2 is SQIVND (reference sequence). Trimming at V came to 1 base and at J to 10 bases, leaving 6 bases not matched to a gene. CDR3 length equals 14 residues. CDR3 DNA sequence: TGTGCCAGTAGTATAGGGGGGACAGGGGAGGGCCAGTACTTC. Its protein is CASSIGGTGEGQYF.

This chain connects TRBV7-2 to TRBJ2-7, with no clear D. This CDR3 spans 12 amino acids. CDR1 is SGHTA and CDR2 is FQGNSA in the germline V gene. Trimming took off 6 bases at V and 3 bases at J, with 9 bases between the two ends. CDR3 sequence reads: CASSPPDYEQYF. As DNA, the CDR3 is TGTGCCAGCAGTCCCCCTGACTACGAGCAGTACTTC. The variable domain in full, with the rest retrieved from reference TRBV7-2 and TRBJ2-7, is GAGVSQSPSNKVTEKGKDVELRCDPISGHTALYWYRQSLGQGLEFLIYFQGNSAPDKSGLPSDRFSAERTGGSVSTLTIQRTQQEDSAVYLCASSPPDYEQYFGPGTRLTVT.

The chain carries TRBV6-5 and TRBJ2-2, with TRBD2 identical over 9 bases. After removal of 2 bases from V and 7 bases from J, the junction contained 8 bases not matched to a gene. There are 16 residues in the CDR3. From germline, CDR1 is MNHEY and CDR2 SVGAGI. In DNA, the CDR3 is TGTGCCAGCAGTTACATAAATAGCGGGAGCATCGGGGAGCTGTTTTTT. This sequence encodes CASSYINSGSIGELFF.

V usage is TRBV7-6 and J usage is TRBJ1-5, with D hard to call. Per the germline V gene, CDR1 is SGHVS and CDR2 is FNYEAQ. There are 13 residues in the CDR3. V was shortened by 1 base and J by 4 bases, with 5 bases between the two germline ends. CDR3 region: CASSLEENQPQHF. CDR3 DNA sequence: TGTGCCAGCAGCTTAGAAGAAAATCAGCCCCAGCATTTT. The whole variable domain, filled in from reference TRBV7-6 and TRBJ1-5, reads GAGVSQSPRYKVTKRGQDVALRCDPISGHVSLYWYRQALGQGPEFLTYFNYEAQQDKSGLPNDRFSAERPEGSISTLTIQRTEQRDSAMYRCASSLEENQPQHFGDGTRLSIL.

CDR3 sequence: CASSIVPDRQYGYTF. The CDR3 nucleotides are TGTGCCAGTAGTATAGTTCCCGACAGGCAGTATGGCTACACCTTC. The J gene is TRBJ1-2, the V gene TRBV19; maybe TRBD1 (6 bases). The CDR3 loop spans 15 amino acids. Germline V lookup: CDR1 LNHDA, CDR2 SQIVND (reference sequence). Trimming took 1 base from V and 5 from J, leaving 14 bases between them.

This clone occurred once. This chain joins TRBV27 and TRBJ1-4; D gene unclear. In germline, CDR1 is MNHEY, CDR2 SMNVEV (reference sequence). This CDR3 spans 16 amino acids. Trimming left V 5 bases short and J 0 bases short, with 13 bases between. The CDR3 DNA reads TGTGCCAGCAGTCCAATTTCAGCGGCAACTAATGAAAAACTGTTTTTT. Protein sequence: CASSPISAATNEKLFF.

The chain links TRBV6-6 to TRBJ1-6; D remains ambiguous. V was clipped by 2 bases and J by 0 bases, with 8 bases between them. Germline assignment: CDR1 MNHNY and CDR2 SVGAGI (reference sequence). There are 16 residues in the CDR3. CDR3 residues: CASSYRARSYNSPLHF. The CDR3 coding sequence is TGTGCCAGCAGTTACCGGGCCCGCTCCTATAATTCACCCCTCCACTTT.

The V gene is TRBV9, the J gene TRBJ2-3; D gene uncertain. V was cut by 4 bases and J by 10 bases, with 10 bases left in between. In germline, CDR1 is SGDLS, CDR2 YYNGEE. There are 11 residues in the CDR3. CDR3 sequence (DNA): TGTGCCAGCAGCACCCCTGGTCCGCAGTATTTT. The encoded protein is CASSTPGPQYF.

The chain uses TRBV5-1 and TRBJ2-1; 8 nucleotides align to TRBD1. Germline-derived CDR1 and CDR2 are SGHRS and YFSETQ. V lost 1 base and J lost 6; bases outside the gene matches: 6. CDR3 length equals 15 residues. The CDR3 DNA follows: TGCGCCAGCAGCTTGCGTCAGGGGGCAGGCAATGAGCAGTTCTTC. It codes for CASSLRQGAGNEQFF.

This sequence joins TRBV20-1 and TRBJ2-3, with unresolved D. Germline lookup yields CDR1 DFQATT and CDR2 SNEGSKA (reference sequence). V was clipped by 6 bases and J by 7 bases, with 11 bases between them. This CDR3 has 11 amino acids. CDR3 loop: CSAPLSNTQYF. The DNA for the CDR3 is TGCAGTGCGCCCCTATCGAATACGCAGTATTTT.